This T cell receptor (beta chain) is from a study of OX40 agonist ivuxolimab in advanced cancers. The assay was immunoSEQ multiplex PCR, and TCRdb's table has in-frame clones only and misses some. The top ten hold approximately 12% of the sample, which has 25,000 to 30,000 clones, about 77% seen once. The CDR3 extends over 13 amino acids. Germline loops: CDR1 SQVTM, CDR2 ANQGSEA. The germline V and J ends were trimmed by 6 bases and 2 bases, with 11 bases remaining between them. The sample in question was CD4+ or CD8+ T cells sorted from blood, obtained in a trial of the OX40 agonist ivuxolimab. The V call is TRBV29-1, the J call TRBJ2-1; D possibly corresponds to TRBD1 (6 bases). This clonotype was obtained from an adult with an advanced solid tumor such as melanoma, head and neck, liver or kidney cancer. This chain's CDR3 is CSVATGTYNEQFF. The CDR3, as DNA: TGCAGCGTCGCGACAGGAACCTACAATGAGCAGTTCTTC.